These T cell receptor beta chains were read from a single sample in a study of blood T cell repertoires in COVID-19. Generated by immunoSEQ multiplex PCR, the TCRdb table keeps only in-frame clones and is missing some. The repertoire holds around 100,000 clones, with more than 70% as singletons. Sequenced input: peripheral blood. All receptors come from a woman aged 60 to 75 with acute or convalescent COVID-19. Both conserved end residues are part of each CDR3. D genes are given only for firm matches.

D | J | V | CDR3
TRBD1 | TRBJ1-6 | TRBV28 | CASSLLPPGQGMRTLHF
NA | TRBJ1-5 | TRBV19 | CASSPPDTQDQPQHF
NA | TRBJ1-6 | TRBV19 | CASSISHGGDNSPLHF
NA | TRBJ2-3 | TRBV19 | CASSKTQRISTDTQYF
TRBD1 | TRBJ1-5 | TRBV24-1 | CATSDSPTGTGYQPQHF
NA | TRBJ2-3 | TRBV19 | CASSLQGTDTQYF
NA | TRBJ1-2 | TRBV29-1 | CSVGRSDGYTF
TRBD2 | TRBJ2-1 | TRBV19 | CASSIDYSSGASNEQFF
NA | TRBJ1-4 | TRBV19 | CASSRGAEKLFF
TRBD2 | TRBJ2-1 | TRBV7-9 | CASSLLAGVDEQFF
NA | TRBJ2-2 | TRBV7-9 | CASSSLANTGELFF
NA | TRBJ1-4 | TRBV7-9 | CASSLEGGAYEKLFF
TRBD1 | TRBJ1-1 | TRBV5-4 | CASSLGRGLPEAFF
NA | TRBJ1-1 | TRBV20-1 | CSARVAKEAFF
TRBD2 | TRBJ2-1 | TRBV10-3 | CATTSGSHNEQFF
NA | TRBJ2-1 | TRBV29-1 | CSVRLGGVSSEQFF
NA | TRBJ2-7 | TRBV5-1 | CASSPRDWSSYEQYF
NA | TRBJ2-2 | TRBV28 | CASRRGGANTGELFF
NA | TRBJ1-2 | TRBV27 | CASSFQGNYGYTF
TRBD1 | TRBJ1-1 | TRBV7-9 | CASSPTGVRGTEAFF
TRBD1 | TRBJ1-3 | TRBV6-5 | CASSFLGTVGNTIYF
NA | TRBJ2-1 | TRBV2 | CASTLDSYEQFF
NA | TRBJ2-1 | TRBV7-3 | CASSQDNEQFF
NA | TRBJ2-2 | TRBV30 | CAWSRERPSTGELFF
TRBD1 | TRBJ1-4 | TRBV9 | CASSYRTGGEKLFF
NA | TRBJ2-1 | TRBV9 | CASSGFEAYNEQFF
NA | TRBJ2-7 | TRBV28 | CASSSLDSTRDEQYF
NA | TRBJ1-1 | TRBV18 | CASSPRGDTEAFF
TRBD2 | TRBJ2-1 | TRBV7-7 | CASSLAGGGINEQFF
TRBD1 | TRBJ1-2 | TRBV5-1 | CASSFGQGDYGYTF
NA | TRBJ2-3 | TRBV3-1/TRBV3-2 | CASSQATLDYTDTQYF
TRBD2 | TRBJ2-3 | TRBV10-1 | CASSEAGGHPDTQYF
TRBD2 | TRBJ2-5 | TRBV5-1 | CASSLFASSGIPFQETQYF
NA | TRBJ1-1 | TRBV5-1 | CASSLVGPEAFF
TRBD1 | TRBJ1-1 | TRBV6-5 | CASSSGQGFTEAFF
NA | TRBJ1-1 | TRBV7-8 | CASSSNGGVTEAFF
TRBD2 | TRBJ2-2 | TRBV6-6 | CASSYGGSGTGELFF
NA | TRBJ1-2 | TRBV2 | CASSAFGRGQNYGYTF
NA | TRBJ1-2 | TRBV2 | CASSEVERIYGYTF
NA | TRBJ1-5 | TRBV5-8 | CASSLVLAGNQPQHF
TRBD2 | TRBJ2-2 | TRBV3-1/TRBV3-2 | CASSAGLAGVGGTGELFF
NA | TRBJ2-5 | TRBV24-1 | CATSRQFQETQYF
NA | TRBJ1-2 | TRBV11-2 | CASSLDGGGRGTF
TRBD1 | TRBJ2-7 | TRBV5-1 | CASSFGTGRYEQYF
NA | TRBJ1-1 | TRBV12-3/TRBV12-4 | CASSLNQGRAFF
NA | TRBJ1-1 | TRBV2 | CASRQGPGTEAFF
NA | TRBJ1-4 | TRBV10-3 | CAISDGGVREKLFF
TRBD2 | TRBJ2-3 | TRBV25-1 | CASRGLLSTDTQYF
TRBD1 | TRBJ2-7 | TRBV5-4 | CASSVGQGAYEQYF
NA | TRBJ1-1 | TRBV3-1/TRBV3-2 | CASSLVTGDTEAFF